The present TCR beta chain was sequenced within a study of T cell responses to AZD1222 COVID-19 vaccine. TCRdb keeps only in-frame clones here, not all; method: immunoSEQ multiplex PCR. Among more than 100,000 clones listed, approximately 90% were seen once. The CDR3 loop spans 13 amino acids. Sequencing was performed on peripheral blood, taken 28 days after the second AZD1222 dose. The TCR sequence derives from an adult who received the AZD1222 COVID-19 vaccine. This chain links TRBV21-1 with TRBJ1-1. TRBV21-1 is assigned pseudogene status. The CDR3 DNA follows: TGTGCCAGCAGGACGGGGACGCTCACTGAAGCTTTCTTT. Its protein is CASRTGTLTEAFF.